Below are 8 T cell receptor beta chains sequenced from a single sample in a study of OX40 agonist ivuxolimab in advanced cancers. The method was immunoSEQ multiplex PCR; TCRdb's version includes in-frame clones alone and lacks a portion of them. The profile shows 35,000 to 55,000 clones, roughly 85% of them singletons. The sequenced sample was CD4+ or CD8+ T cells sorted from blood, obtained in a trial of the OX40 agonist ivuxolimab. Receptors were obtained from an adult with an advanced solid tumor such as melanoma, head and neck, liver or kidney cancer.

This rearrangement joins TRBV2 to TRBJ2-3; 10 nucleotides align to TRBD2. CDR3 length: 14 residues. Germline assignment: CDR1 SNHLY and CDR2 FYNNEI. V gave up 8 bases and J gave up 4 bases; unmatched junction bases: 6. The CDR3 coding sequence is TGTGCCAGCCAAGCGGGAGGGCCTCCAGATACGCAGTATTTT. This codes for CASQAGGPPDTQYF. The full variable domain, its missing parts supplied by reference TRBV2 and TRBJ2-3, is EPEVTQTPSHQVTQMGQEVILRCVPISNHLYFYWYRQILGQKVEFLVSFYNNEISEKSEIFDDQFSVERPDGSNFTLKIRSTKLEDSAMYFCASQAGGPPDTQYFGPGTRLTVL.

This chain uses TRBV9 with TRBJ2-2, with D perhaps assigned TRBD1 or TRBD2 (6 bases each). The CDR3 contains 17 residues. Germline loops: CDR1 SGDLS, CDR2 YYNGEE. Trimming removed 0 bases at V and 0 bases at J, with 12 bases between. CDR3 loop: CASSVVTGRTNTGELFF. In DNA form, the CDR3 reads TGTGCCAGCAGCGTAGTTACAGGGAGGACGAACACCGGGGAGCTGTTTTTT.

The rearrangement joins TRBV28 to TRBJ2-1; no clear D gene. V was shortened by 4 bases and J by 5 bases, with 18 bases between the two germline ends. The germline V gene encodes CDR1 MDHEN and CDR2 SYDVKM. The CDR3 loop spans 16 amino acids. The CDR3 nucleotides are TGTGCCAGCAGTTCCCCCGGCCCCCTTAACCACAATGAGCAGTTCTTC. Translation: CASSSPGPLNHNEQFF.

The rearrangement uses TRBV29-1 and TRBJ2-7, with 8 bases aligning to TRBD2. V dropped 7 bases and J dropped 6; count of bases not matched to a gene: 8. The germline V gene has CDR1 SQVTM and CDR2 ANQGSEA. The CDR3 totals 12 residues. The CDR3 sequence is CSAAGTSIEQYF. The CDR3, as DNA: TGCAGCGCCGCCGGGACTAGTATCGAGCAGTACTTC.

The V gene is TRBV5-6, the J gene TRBJ2-5; D is undetermined. CDR3 length: 12 amino acids. CDR1 and CDR2 (germline): SGHDT, YYEEEE. V shed 2 bases and J shed 4 bases, with 6 bases lying between them. The CDR3 DNA sequence: TGTGCCAGCAGCTTTCTAGTAGAGACCCAGTACTTC. Translating it yields CASSFLVETQYF.

This chain connects TRBV4-1 to TRBJ2-1, with D possibly being TRBD1 or TRBD2 (5 bases each). The CDR3 runs 15 residues. Germline CDR1 MGHRA, CDR2 YSYEKL. V dropped 8 bases and J dropped 4 bases, with 18 bases sitting between them. In DNA, the CDR3 is TGCGCCAGCGCGATGGGGACCCAGTGGTACAATGAGCAGTTCTTC. Amino acid sequence: CASAMGTQWYNEQFF.

J is TRBJ2-1 and V is TRBV10-1, with 9 bases that match TRBD1. In germline, CDR1 is WNHNN, CDR2 SYGVQD (reference sequence). CDR3 length: 14 residues. V was pared by 1 base and J by 6 bases, with 1 base of the junction left unmatched. CDR3 DNA sequence: TGCGCCAGCAGTGAGTGGGGACAGGGCAATGAGCAGTTCTTC. This gives the protein CASSEWGQGNEQFF.

The chain combines TRBV6-1 with TRBJ1-5, with a tentative D call TRBD1 (6 bases). In germline, CDR1 is MNHNS, CDR2 SASEGT. V lost 4 bases and J 3 bases, leaving 16 bases between the germline ends. There are 16 residues in the CDR3. The CDR3 region is CASSVGAGDHNQPQHF. CDR3 sequence (DNA): TGTGCCAGCAGTGTAGGGGCAGGGGACCACAATCAGCCCCAGCATTTT.